These 9 T cell receptor beta chains were sequenced from one sample in a study of shared clonotypes between healthy human individuals. Repertoires were generated with immunoSEQ multiplex PCR, while TCRdb's copy carries only in-frame clones and drops some. This sample has roughly 520,000 clones, with more than 95% found just once. The sequenced material came from naive CD4+ T cells sorted from blood. Subset described: CD45RA+ positively selected. The receptors were sampled from a young woman in good health.

The chain carries TRBV18 and TRBJ2-5; no clear D. The CDR3 totals 14 residues. CDR1 and CDR2 (germline): KGHSH, LQKENI. The germline V and J ends were trimmed by 6 bases and 1 base, with 12 bases remaining between them. CDR3 sequence reads: CASSPGVVQETQYF. The CDR3 region has the DNA TGTGCCAGCTCGCCTGGGGTGGTCCAAGAGACCCAGTACTTC.

The chain carries TRBV29-1 and TRBJ2-2; the match to TRBD2 covers 7 bases. CDR3 size: 13 residues. Germline CDR1 reads SQVTM; CDR2 reads ANQGSEA. Trimming took 7 bases from V and 3 from J; bases not matched to a gene: 5. CDR3 nucleotides: TGCAGCGCCGGGGAGGGATACACCGGGGAGCTGTTTTTT. The encoded protein is CSAGEGYTGELFF.

The V gene is TRBV15, the J gene TRBJ2-1; 12 nucleotides agree with TRBD2. CDR3 length equals 14 residues. CDR1 is LNHNV and CDR2 is YYDKDF in the germline V gene (reference sequence). Trimming removed 7 bases from V and 9 bases from J; junction bases left unmatched: 7. The chain's CDR3 is CATKGLAGWGEQFF. CDR3 nucleotides: TGTGCCACCAAAGGACTAGCGGGATGGGGTGAGCAGTTCTTC.

The chain couples TRBV19 to TRBJ2-5; TRBD1 is a possible D gene (5 bases). Germline V gene lookup returns CDR1 LNHDA and CDR2 SQIVND (reference sequence). The CDR3 runs 14 residues. The V and J ends lost 5 bases and 2 bases respectively, with 12 bases between them. The chain's CDR3 is CASSLRGLQETQYF. The CDR3, as DNA: TGTGCCAGTAGTTTAAGGGGCCTACAAGAGACCCAGTACTTC.

The rearrangement joins TRBV30 to TRBJ2-3; 8 bases line up with TRBD2. Germline CDR1 is GTSNPN and CDR2 is SVGIG (reference sequence). The CDR3 is 11 amino acids. Trimming cost V 5 bases and J 8 bases; bases outside gene matches: 3. The CDR3 reads CAWQAGATQYF. The CDR3 DNA is TGTGCCTGGCAAGCGGGGGCTACGCAGTATTTT.

The chain links TRBV10-3 to TRBJ1-1, with D maybe TRBD1 (6 bases). V lost 10 bases and J lost 3, with 12 bases in between. CDR1 is ENHRY and CDR2 is SYGVKD in the germline V gene. This CDR3 is 12 amino acids long. The CDR3 spells CARDTNYTEAFF. In DNA form, the CDR3 reads TGTGCCAGGGACACAAATTACACTGAAGCTTTCTTT.

The chain joins TRBV7-8 to TRBJ1-5; D might be TRBD1 (5 bases). CDR3 length: 16 amino acids. Trimming left V 5 bases short and J 2 bases short, with 16 bases between. In germline, CDR1 is SGHVS, CDR2 FQNEAQ. CDR3 DNA: TGTGCCAGCAGCCCAAGTGGGGGGTCGGGCAATCAGCCCCAGCATTTT. This gives the protein CASSPSGGSGNQPQHF.

This clone turned up a few times. The chain links TRBV11-2 to TRBJ1-2; perhaps TRBD1 as D (5 bases). Trimming took 1 base from V and 7 from J, leaving 19 bases between them. The CDR3 totals 16 residues. CDR1 and CDR2 (germline): SGHAT, FQNNGV. The DNA of the CDR3 is TGTGCCAGCAGCTTAGTAGTCCCGACCGGGGCCACTGGCTACACCTTC. Translation gives CASSLVVPTGATGYTF.

This sequence joins TRBV6-5 and TRBJ2-7, with D perhaps being TRBD1 or TRBD2 (5 bases each). This CDR3 has 14 residues. The germline V and J ends were trimmed by 5 bases and 4 bases, with 15 bases remaining between them. The V gene's germline CDR1 is MNHEY and CDR2 SVGAGI. The CDR3 DNA follows: TGTGCCAGCAGTCGGGACCGAGGAGAGTACGAGCAGTACTTC. Its translation is CASSRDRGEYEQYF.